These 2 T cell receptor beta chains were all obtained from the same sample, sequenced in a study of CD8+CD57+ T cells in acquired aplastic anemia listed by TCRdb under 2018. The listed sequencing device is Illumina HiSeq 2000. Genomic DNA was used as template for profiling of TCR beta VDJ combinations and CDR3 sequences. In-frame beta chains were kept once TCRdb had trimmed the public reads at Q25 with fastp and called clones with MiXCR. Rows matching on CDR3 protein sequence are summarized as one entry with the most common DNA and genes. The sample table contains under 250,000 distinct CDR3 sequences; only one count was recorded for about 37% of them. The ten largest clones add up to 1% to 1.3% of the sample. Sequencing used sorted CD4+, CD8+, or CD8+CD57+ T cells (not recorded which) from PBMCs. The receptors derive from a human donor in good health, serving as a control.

For the CDR3, the DNA is TGCAGCGTGAGGGGACACCAGAACACTGAAGCTTTCTTT. It encodes CSVRGHQNTEAFF. The V and J genes are TRBV29-1 and TRBJ1-1, with D maybe TRBD1 (6 bases). This CDR3 has 13 residues. Germline V gene lookup returns CDR1 SQVTM and CDR2 ANQGSEA. V was cut by 6 bases and J by 1 base, with 12 bases left in between.

The CDR3 region is CASRGLGRGIGSDGYTF. The CDR3 region has the DNA TGTGCCAGCAGGGGACTGGGGCGGGGGATCGGATCCGATGGCTACACCTTC. The chain employs TRBV9 and TRBJ1-2, with D possibly being TRBD1 (5 bases). Looked up from germline, CDR1 is SGDLS and CDR2 is YYNGEE. The CDR3 sequence is 17 residues long. Trimming cost V 5 bases and J 6 bases, with 26 bases left between them.